The 2 T cell receptor beta chains reported below all come from one sample, sequenced in a study of Ad26.COV2.S vaccination and SARS-CoV-2 variants. Specified treatment: 15 to 20 received Ad26.COV2.S at low or high dose, single or two shots; about five received placebo; per-sample allocation not given. Sampling was performed 63 days after the first vaccine or placebo injection. The repertoire was sequenced with immunoSEQ multiplex PCR; TCRdb's copy has only in-frame clones and lacks some. In the table there are about 370,000 clones, 70% to 90% of which are singletons. The input for sequencing was peripheral blood, taken in a trial of Ad26.COV2.S vaccine versus placebo. These receptors all come from a person between 18 and 65 years old who received the Ad26.COV2.S COVID-19 vaccine or a placebo.

This CDR3 is CASSWRHSNQPQHF. The CDR3 nucleotides are TGTGCCAGCAGTTGGAGACATAGCAATCAGCCCCAGCATTTT. This sequence joins TRBV6-5 and TRBJ1-5; D is undetermined. Trimming pared 4 bases from V and 0 bases from J, leaving 7 bases between. The CDR3 is made up of 14 amino acids. Germline V lookup: CDR1 MNHEY, CDR2 SVGAGI.

The chain employs TRBV4-2 and TRBJ2-3; 15 nucleotides match TRBD2. This CDR3 has 17 amino acids. Germline V gene lookup returns CDR1 LGHNA and CDR2 YNFKEQ. The J segment lost 3 bases and the V segment lost 4 bases, leaving 5 bases of the junction unmatched. The CDR3 nucleotides are TGTGCCAGCAGCCCGCGGACTAGCGGGAGGGCAACAGATACGCAGTATTTT. Translating it yields CASSPRTSGRATDTQYF.